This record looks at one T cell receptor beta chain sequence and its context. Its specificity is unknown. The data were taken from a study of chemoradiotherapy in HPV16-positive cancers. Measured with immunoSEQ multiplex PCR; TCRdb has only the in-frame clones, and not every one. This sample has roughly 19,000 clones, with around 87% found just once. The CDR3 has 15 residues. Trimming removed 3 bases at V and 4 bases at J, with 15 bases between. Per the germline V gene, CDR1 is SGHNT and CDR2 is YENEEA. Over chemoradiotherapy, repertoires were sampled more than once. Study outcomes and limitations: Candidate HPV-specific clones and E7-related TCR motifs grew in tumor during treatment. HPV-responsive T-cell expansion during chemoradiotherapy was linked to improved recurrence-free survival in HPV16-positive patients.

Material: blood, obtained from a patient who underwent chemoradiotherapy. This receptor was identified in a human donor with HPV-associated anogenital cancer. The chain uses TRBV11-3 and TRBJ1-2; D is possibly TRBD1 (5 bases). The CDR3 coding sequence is TGTGCCAGCAGCTTTGGACGGGGGGGTGGCTATGGCTACACCTTC. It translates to CASSFGRGGGYGYTF.